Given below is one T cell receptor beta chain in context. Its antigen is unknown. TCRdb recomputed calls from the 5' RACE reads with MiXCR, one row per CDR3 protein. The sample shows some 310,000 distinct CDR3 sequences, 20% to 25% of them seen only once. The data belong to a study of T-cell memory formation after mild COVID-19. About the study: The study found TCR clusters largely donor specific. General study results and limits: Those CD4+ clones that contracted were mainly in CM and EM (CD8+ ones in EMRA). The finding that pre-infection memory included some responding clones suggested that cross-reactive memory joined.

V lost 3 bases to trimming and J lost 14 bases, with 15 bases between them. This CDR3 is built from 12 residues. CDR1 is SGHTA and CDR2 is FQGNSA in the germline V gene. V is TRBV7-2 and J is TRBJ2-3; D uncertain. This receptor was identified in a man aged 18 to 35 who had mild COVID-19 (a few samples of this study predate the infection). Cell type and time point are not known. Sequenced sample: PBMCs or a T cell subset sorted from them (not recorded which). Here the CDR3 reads CASSFYGRSPYF. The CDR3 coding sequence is TGTGCCAGCAGCTTTTATGGGCGGTCACCGTATTTT.